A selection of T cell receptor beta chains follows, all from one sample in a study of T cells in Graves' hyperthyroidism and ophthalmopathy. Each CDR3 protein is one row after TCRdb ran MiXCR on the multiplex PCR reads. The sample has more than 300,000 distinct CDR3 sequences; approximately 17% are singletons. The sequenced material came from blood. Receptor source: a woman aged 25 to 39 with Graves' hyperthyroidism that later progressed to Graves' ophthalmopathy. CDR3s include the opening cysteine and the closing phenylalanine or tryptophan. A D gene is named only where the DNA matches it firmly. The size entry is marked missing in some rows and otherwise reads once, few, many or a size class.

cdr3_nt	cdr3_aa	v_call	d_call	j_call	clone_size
TGTGCCAGCAGCTTAGATAGGACGACGTATGGCTACACCTTC	CASSLDRTTYGYTF	TRBV11-2	-	TRBJ1-2	many
TGTGCCAGCAGCCAAGATCCCGACAGATATTATAACTATGGCTACACCTTC	CASSQDPDRYYNYGYTF	TRBV3-1	-	TRBJ1-2	many
TGTGCCAGCAGGGGGCCAGTAAAAAACACTGAAGCTTTCTTT	CASRGPVKNTEAFF	TRBV12-3/TRBV12-4	-	TRBJ1-1	many
TGTGCCAGCAGTCCGGCAGGGGGCACTGAAGCTTTCTTT	CASSPAGGTEAFF	TRBV12-3/TRBV12-4	TRBD1	TRBJ1-1	-
TGTGCCAGTAGTATTTCCGGAGACCCGGATACGCAGTATTTT	CASSISGDPDTQYF	TRBV19	-	TRBJ2-3	many
TGTGCCAGCAGCTTAGCAGCGGCGGGGGAGACCCAGTACTTC	CASSLAAAGETQYF	TRBV11-2	-	TRBJ2-5	many
TGTGCCAGCAACACGGGACAGGGCGATGAGCAGTTCTTC	CASNTGQGDEQFF	TRBV12-3/TRBV12-4	TRBD1	TRBJ2-1	many
TGTGCCAGCAGTTTGGAGGATACCGAGCAGTACTTC	CASSLEDTEQYF	TRBV28	-	TRBJ2-7	many
TGCGCCAGCAGCCAGACCGGGACAGGGTCCTTAAGGGGAAACACCATATATTTT	CASSQTGTGSLRGNTIYF	TRBV4-3	TRBD1	TRBJ1-3	-
TGTGCCAGCAGCCCGACGAGGGAGAAAAATGAGCAGTTCTTC	CASSPTREKNEQFF	TRBV7-6	-	TRBJ2-1	many
TGCAGCGTTGAAGATCCTGACAGGCGGTCCTACAATGAGCAGTTCTTC	CSVEDPDRRSYNEQFF	TRBV29-1	-	TRBJ2-1	many
TGTGCCAGCAGCTTGGAATTTTATGGCACTGAAGCTTTCTTT	CASSLEFYGTEAFF	TRBV7-9	-	TRBJ1-1	-
TGTGCCAGCAGCTTAGCAGTAACGAAGAACACTGAAGCTTTCTTT	CASSLAVTKNTEAFF	TRBV7-8	-	TRBJ1-1	many
TGTGCCAGTAGTATAGATCTAGGAGGGGGCGATGGCTACACCTTC	CASSIDLGGGDGYTF	TRBV19	TRBD1	TRBJ1-2	few
TGTGCCAGCAGTGATGCGTACAGACCAAATGAAAAACTGTTTTTT	CASSDAYRPNEKLFF	TRBV27	-	TRBJ1-4	many
TGTGCCAGCAGCTTGACAGAGCCCTACGGGCAGTACTTC	CASSLTEPYGQYF	TRBV7-9	-	TRBJ2-7	-